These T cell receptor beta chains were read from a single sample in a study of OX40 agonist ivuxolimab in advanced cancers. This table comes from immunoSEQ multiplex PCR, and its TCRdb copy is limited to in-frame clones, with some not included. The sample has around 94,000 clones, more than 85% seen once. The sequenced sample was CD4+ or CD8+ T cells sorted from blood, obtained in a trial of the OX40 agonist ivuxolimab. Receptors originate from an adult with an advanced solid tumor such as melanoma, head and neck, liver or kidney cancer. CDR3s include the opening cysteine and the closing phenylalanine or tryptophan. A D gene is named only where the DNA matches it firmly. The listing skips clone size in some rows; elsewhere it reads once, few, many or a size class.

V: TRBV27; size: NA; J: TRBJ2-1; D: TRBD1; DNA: TGTGCCAGCAGTTGGCGAATGGGACAGCTTAACAATGAGCAGTTCTTC; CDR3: CASSWRMGQLNNEQFF
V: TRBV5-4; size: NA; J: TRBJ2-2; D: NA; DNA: TGTGCCAGCACCGGGGCCACCGGGGAGCTGTTTTTT; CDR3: CASTGATGELFF
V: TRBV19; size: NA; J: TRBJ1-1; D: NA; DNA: TGTGCCAGTAGATTCGGCACCACTGAAGCTTTCTTT; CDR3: CASRFGTTEAFF
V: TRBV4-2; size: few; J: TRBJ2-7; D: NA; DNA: TGTGCCAGCAGCCAAGACAAGGCCGAGCAGTACTTC; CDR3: CASSQDKAEQYF
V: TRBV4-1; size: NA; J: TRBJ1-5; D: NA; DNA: TGCGCCAGCAGCCAAAGTTTGGGTCAGCCCCAGCATTTT; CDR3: CASSQSLGQPQHF
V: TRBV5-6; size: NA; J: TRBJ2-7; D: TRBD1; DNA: TGTGCCACCTCGACAGGGCTCTACGAGCAGTACTTC; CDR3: CATSTGLYEQYF
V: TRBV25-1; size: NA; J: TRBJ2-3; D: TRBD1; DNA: TGTGCCATTTCCCGGGACAGACCATTTGTTGCGCAGTATTTT; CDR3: CAISRDRPFVAQYF
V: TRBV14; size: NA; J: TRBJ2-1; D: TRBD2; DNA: TGTGCCAGCAGCCACTCACTAGCGGGTGAGCAGTTCTTC; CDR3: CASSHSLAGEQFF
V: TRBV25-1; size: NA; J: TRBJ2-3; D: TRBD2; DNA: TGTGCCAGCAGTTCCCAACTAGCGGGAGGCACAGATACGCAGTATTTT; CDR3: CASSSQLAGGTDTQYF
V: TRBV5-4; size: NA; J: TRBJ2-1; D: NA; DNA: TGTGCCAGCGAAGGAATTAACAATGAGCAGTTCTTC; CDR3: CASEGINNEQFF
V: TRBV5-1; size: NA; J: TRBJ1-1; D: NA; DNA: TGCGCCAGCAGCTTGGCTGACTATCACACTGAAGCTTTCTTT; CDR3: CASSLADYHTEAFF
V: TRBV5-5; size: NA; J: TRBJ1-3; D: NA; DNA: TGTGCCAGCAGCTTGGCCGATGGTGGGGGAGGAAACACCATATATTTT; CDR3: CASSLADGGGGNTIYF
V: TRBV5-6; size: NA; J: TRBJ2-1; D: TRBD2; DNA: TGTGCCAGCAGCTTCGGGGGGGACAATGAGCAGTTCTTC; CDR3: CASSFGGDNEQFF
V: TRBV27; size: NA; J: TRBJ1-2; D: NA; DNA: TGTGCCAGCAGTTTATCGCCGACCGCTTATGGCTACACCTTC; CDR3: CASSLSPTAYGYTF
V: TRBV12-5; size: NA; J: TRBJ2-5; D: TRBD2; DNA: TGTGCTAGTGGTCTAAACCCGCGGGGGGCCCAAGAGACCCAGTACTTC; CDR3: CASGLNPRGAQETQYF
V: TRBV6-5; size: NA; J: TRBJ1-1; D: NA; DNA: TGTGCCAGCAGCCCACTGACAGAGAACACTGAAGCTTTCTTT; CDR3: CASSPLTENTEAFF
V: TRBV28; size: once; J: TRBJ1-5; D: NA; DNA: TGTGCCAGCAGTCCCTGGGGGAGCAATCAGCCCCAGCATTTT; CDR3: CASSPWGSNQPQHF
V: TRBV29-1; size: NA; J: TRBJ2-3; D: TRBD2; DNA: TGCAGCGTTTCCGGGACTAGCGGGGTTGAGGATACGCAGTATTTT; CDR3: CSVSGTSGVEDTQYF
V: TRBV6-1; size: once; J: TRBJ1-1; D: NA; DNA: TGTGCCAGCAGTGAAGCGTGGGGTCGGGACACTGAAGCTTTCTTT; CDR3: CASSEAWGRDTEAFF
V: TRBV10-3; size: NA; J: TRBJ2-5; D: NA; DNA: TGTGCCATCAGTGGGGGAGAGACCCAGTACTTC; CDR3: CAISGGETQYF
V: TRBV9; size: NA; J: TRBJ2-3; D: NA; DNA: TGTGCCAGCAGCGCCCTCGGCGGGGATCCGCCAGATACGCAGTATTTT; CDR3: CASSALGGDPPDTQYF
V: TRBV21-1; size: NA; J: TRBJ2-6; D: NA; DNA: TGTGCCAGCAGCAAACGGCAGGGTAAATCTGGGGCCAACGTCCTGACTTTC; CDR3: CASSKRQGKSGANVLTF
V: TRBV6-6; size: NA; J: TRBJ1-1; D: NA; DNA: TGTGCCAGCAGTGCCCTCGGGGGCACTGAAGCTTTCTTT; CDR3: CASSALGGTEAFF